This T cell receptor (beta chain) was sequenced for a study of shared clonotypes between healthy human individuals. Study in general: Participating donors consisted of a couple of women and a few men aged 18 to 49.

Researchers divided each subset's genomic DNA evenly across several immunoSEQ plates. Ten immunoSEQ deep assay plates served to sequence unsorted PBMC DNA. The protocol was immunoSEQ multiplex PCR, while the TCRdb copy is restricted to in-frame clones and leaves out a portion. The sample has around 500,000 clones; approximately 82% are singletons. This CDR3 has 15 amino acids. Germline values: CDR1 SQVTM, CDR2 ANQGSEA. This chain uses TRBV29-1 with TRBJ2-5, with TRBD2 matching 7 bases. The J call may be wrong; the DNA end is better matched by TRBJ2-7. This TCR came from a woman between 35 and 50 years old in good health. Some clones in this sample may be carry-over from other donors' samples. Sequenced input: PBMCs. The CDR3 bases are TGCAGCGTTGTAGGGCTGGCGGGAGTAGACTACGAGCAGTACTTC. As protein: CSVVGLAGVDYEQYF.